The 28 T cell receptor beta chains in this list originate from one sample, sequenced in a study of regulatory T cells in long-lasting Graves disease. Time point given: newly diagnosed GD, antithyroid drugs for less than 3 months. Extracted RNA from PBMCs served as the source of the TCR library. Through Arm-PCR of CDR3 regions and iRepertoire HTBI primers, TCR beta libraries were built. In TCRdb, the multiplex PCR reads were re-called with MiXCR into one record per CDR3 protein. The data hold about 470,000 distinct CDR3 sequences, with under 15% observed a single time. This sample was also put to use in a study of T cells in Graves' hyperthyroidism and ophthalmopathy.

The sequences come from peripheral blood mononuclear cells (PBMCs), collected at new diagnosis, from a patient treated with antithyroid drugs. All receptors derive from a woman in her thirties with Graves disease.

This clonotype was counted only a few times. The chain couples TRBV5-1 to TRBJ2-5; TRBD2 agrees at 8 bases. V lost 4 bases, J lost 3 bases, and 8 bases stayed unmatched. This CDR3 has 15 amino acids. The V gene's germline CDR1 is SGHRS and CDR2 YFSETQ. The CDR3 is CASSRAGGSEETQYF. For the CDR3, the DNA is TGCGCCAGCAGCCGGGCGGGGGGAAGCGAAGAGACCCAGTACTTC.

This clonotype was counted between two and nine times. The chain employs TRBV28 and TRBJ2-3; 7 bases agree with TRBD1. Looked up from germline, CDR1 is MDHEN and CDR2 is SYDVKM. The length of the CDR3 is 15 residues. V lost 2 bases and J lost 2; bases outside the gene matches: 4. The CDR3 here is CASSLPGQDTDTQYF. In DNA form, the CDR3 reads TGTGCCAGCAGTTTACCCGGACAGGACACAGATACGCAGTATTTT.

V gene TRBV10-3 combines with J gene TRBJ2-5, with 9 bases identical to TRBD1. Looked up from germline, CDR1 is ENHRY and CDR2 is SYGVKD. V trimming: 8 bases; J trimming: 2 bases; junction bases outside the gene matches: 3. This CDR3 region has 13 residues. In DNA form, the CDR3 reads TGTGCCATCGGACAGGGGATACAAGAGACCCAGTACTTC. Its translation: CAIGQGIQETQYF.

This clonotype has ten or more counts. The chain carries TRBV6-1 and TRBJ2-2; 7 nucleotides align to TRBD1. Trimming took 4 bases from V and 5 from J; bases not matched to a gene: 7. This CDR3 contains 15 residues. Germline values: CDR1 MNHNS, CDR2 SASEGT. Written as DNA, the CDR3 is TGTGCCAGCAGTGGAGCCTCGACAGGGACCGGGGAGCTGTTTTTT. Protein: CASSGASTGTGELFF.

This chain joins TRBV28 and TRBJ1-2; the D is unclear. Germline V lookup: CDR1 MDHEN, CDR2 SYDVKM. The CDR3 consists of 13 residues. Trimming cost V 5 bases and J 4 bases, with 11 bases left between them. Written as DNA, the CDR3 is TGTGCCAGCAGTGGGAGACTCCCCTATGGCTACACCTTC. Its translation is CASSGRLPYGYTF.

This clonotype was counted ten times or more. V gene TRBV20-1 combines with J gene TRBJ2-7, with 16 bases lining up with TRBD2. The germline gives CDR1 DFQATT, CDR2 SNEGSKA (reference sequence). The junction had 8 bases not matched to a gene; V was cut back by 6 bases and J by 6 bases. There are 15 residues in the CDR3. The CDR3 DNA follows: TGCAGTGCGGGACTAGCGGGAGGGCCATCGGGCGAGCAGTACTTC. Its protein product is CSAGLAGGPSGEQYF.

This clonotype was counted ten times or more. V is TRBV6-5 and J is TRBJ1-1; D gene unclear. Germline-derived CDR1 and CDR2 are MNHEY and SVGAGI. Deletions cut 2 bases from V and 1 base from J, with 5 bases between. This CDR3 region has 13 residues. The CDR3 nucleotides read TGTGCCAGCAGTTACGAGAGGAACACTGAAGCTTTCTTT. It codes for CASSYERNTEAFF.

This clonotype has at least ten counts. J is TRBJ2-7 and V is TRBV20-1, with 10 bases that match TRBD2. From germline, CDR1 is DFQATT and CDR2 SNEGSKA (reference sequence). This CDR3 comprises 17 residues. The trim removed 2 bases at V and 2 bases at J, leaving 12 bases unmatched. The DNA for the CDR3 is TGCAGTGCTAGAAGAGCGGGAGGGCCGATTCGGGCCTACGAGCAGTACTTC. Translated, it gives CSARRAGGPIRAYEQYF.

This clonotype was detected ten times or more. In DNA form, the CDR3 reads TGTGCCAGCAGTTTACGAAGTAATGAGCAGTTCTTC. The encoded protein is CASSLRSNEQFF. The V gene is TRBV28, the J gene TRBJ2-1; unclear D gene. The CDR3 spans 12 residues. Germline V gene lookup returns CDR1 MDHEN and CDR2 SYDVKM. Trimming took off 2 bases at V and 7 bases at J, with 6 bases between the two ends.

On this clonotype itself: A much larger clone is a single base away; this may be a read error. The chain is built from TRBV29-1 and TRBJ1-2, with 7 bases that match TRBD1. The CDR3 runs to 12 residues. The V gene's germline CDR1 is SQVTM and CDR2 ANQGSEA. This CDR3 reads CSVIKGQYGHTF. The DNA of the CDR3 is TGCAGCGTTATTAAGGGACAGTATGGCCACACCTTC.

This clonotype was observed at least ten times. The CDR3 spells CASKDQAGRGNNEQFF. As DNA, the CDR3 is TGTGCCAGCAAGGATCAGGCGGGACGAGGCAACAATGAGCAGTTCTTC. V usage is TRBV2 and J usage is TRBJ2-1, with a tentative D call TRBD2 (6 bases). CDR1 is SNHLY and CDR2 is FYNNEI in the germline V gene. The CDR3 loop spans 16 amino acids. V was trimmed by 7 bases and J by 5 bases, leaving 21 bases between them.

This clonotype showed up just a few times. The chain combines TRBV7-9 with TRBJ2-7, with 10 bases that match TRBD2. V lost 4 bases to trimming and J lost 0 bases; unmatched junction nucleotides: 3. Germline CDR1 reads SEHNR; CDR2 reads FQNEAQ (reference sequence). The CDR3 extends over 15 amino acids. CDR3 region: CASSYTSGASYEQYF. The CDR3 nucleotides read TGTGCCAGCAGCTATACTAGCGGGGCCTCCTACGAGCAGTACTTC.

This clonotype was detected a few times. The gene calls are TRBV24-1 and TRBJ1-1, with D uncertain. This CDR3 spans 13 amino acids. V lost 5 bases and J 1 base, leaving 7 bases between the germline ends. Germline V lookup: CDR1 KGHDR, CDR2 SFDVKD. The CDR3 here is CATSGQRNTEAFF. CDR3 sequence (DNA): TGTGCCACCAGTGGCCAAAGGAACACTGAAGCTTTCTTT.

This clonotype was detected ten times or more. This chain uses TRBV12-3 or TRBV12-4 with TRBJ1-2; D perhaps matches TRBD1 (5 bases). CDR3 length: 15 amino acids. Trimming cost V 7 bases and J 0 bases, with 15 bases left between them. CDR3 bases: TGTGCCAGCACCCTGGGGGGACCTGCTAACTATGGCTACACCTTC. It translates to CASTLGGPANYGYTF.

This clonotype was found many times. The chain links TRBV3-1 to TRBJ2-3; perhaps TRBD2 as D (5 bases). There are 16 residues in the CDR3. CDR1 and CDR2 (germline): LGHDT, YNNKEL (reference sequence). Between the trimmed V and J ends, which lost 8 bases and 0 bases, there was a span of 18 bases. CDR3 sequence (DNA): TGTGCCAGCCAAGGAGTAGCGTCGTATAGCACAGATACGCAGTATTTT. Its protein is CASQGVASYSTDTQYF.

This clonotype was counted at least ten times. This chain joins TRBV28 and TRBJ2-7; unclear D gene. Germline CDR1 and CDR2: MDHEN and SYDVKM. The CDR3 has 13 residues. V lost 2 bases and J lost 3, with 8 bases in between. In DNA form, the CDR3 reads TGTGCCAGCAGTTTAATAGCAAACTACGAGCAGTACTTC. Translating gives CASSLIANYEQYF.

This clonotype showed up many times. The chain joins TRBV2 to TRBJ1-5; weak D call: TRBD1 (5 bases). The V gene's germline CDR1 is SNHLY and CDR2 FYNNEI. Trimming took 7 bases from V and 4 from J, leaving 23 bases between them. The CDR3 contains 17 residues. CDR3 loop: CASTTRPLGEGNQPQHF. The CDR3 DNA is TGTGCCAGCACCACCCGGCCTCTAGGGGAGGGGAATCAGCCCCAGCATTTT.

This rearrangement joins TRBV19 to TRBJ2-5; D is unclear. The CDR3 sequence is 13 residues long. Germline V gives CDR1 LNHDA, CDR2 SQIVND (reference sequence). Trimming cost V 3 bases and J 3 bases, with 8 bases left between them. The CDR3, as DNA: TGTGCCAGTAGTATCTACCTTAAAGAGACCCAGTACTTC. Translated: CASSIYLKETQYF.

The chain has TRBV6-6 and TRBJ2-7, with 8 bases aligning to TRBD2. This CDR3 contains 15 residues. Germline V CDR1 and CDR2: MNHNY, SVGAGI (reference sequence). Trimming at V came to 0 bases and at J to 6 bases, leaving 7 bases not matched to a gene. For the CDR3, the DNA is TGTGCCAGCAGTTACTCGGACAGCGGGAGTTCCGAGCAGTACTTC. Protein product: CASSYSDSGSSEQYF.

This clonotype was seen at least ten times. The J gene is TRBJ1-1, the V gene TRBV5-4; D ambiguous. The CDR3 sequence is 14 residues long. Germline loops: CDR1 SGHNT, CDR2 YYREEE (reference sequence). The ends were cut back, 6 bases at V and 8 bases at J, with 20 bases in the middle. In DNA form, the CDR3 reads TGTGCCAGCACCAGTTCCCTGGGAGGACCAGAAGCTTTCTTT. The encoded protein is CASTSSLGGPEAFF.

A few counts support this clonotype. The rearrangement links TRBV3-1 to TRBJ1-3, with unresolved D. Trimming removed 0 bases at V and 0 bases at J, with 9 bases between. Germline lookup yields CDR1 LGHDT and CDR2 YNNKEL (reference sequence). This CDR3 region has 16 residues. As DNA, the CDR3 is TGTGCCAGCAGCCAAGAAGGCGTCTTCTCTGGAAACACCATATATTTT. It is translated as CASSQEGVFSGNTIYF.

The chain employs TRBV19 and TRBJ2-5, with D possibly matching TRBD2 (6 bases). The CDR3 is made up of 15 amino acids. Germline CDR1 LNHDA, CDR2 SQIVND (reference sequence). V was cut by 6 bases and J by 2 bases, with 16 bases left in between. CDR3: CASSPNNGGQETQYF. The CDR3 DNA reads TGTGCCAGTAGCCCCAATAATGGGGGGCAAGAGACCCAGTACTTC.

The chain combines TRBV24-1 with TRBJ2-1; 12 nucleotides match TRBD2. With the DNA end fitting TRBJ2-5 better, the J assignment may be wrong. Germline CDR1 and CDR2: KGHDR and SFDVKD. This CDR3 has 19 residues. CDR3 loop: CATSDTSGRPRSNRETQYF. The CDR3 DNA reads TGTGCCACCAGTGATACTAGCGGGAGGCCACGTTCAAACCGAGAGACCCAGTACTTC.

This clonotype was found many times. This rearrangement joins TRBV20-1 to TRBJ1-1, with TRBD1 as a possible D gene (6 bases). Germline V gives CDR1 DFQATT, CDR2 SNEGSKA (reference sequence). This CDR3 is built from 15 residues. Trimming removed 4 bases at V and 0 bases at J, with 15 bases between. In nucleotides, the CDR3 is TGCAGTGCTAACCTACAGGGATCAATGAACACTGAAGCTTTCTTT. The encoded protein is CSANLQGSMNTEAFF.

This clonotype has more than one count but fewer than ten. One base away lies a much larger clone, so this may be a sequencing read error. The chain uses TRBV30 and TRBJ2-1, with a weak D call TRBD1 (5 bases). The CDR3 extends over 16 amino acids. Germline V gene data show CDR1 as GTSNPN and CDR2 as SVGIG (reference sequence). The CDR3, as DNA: TGTGCCCGGAGTGACCGCCAGGGCATTCCCTACAATGAGCAGTTCTTC. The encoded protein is CARSDRQGIPYNEQFF.

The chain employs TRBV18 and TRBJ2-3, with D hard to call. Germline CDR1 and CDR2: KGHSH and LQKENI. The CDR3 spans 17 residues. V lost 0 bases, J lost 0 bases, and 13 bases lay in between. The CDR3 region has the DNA TGTGCCAGCTCACCACCTGGCCGAACTTCTAGCACAGATACGCAGTATTTT. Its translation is CASSPPGRTSSTDTQYF.

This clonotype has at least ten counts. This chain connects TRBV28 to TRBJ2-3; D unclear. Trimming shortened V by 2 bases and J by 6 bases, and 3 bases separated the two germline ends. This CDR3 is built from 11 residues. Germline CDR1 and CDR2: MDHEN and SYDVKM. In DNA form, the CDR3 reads TGTGCCAGCAGTTTAATGGATACGCAGTATTTT. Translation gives CASSLMDTQYF.

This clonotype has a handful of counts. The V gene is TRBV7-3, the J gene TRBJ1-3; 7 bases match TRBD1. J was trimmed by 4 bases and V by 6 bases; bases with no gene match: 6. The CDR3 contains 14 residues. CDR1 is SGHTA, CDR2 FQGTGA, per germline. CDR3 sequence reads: CASRPTGVGNTIYF. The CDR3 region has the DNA TGTGCCAGCAGACCAACAGGGGTCGGAAACACCATATATTTT.